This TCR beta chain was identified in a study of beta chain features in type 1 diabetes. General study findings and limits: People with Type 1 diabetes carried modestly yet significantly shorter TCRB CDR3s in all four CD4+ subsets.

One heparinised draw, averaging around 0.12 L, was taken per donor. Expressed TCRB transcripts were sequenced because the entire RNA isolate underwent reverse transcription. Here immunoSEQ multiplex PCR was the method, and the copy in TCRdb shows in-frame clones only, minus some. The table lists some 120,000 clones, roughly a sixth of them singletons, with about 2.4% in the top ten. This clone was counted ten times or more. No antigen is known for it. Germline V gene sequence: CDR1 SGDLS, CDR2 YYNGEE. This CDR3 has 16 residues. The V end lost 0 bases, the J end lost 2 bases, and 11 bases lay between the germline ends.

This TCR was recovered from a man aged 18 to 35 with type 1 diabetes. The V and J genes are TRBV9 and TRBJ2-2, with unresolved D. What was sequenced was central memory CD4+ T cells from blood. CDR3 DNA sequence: TGTGCCAGCAGCGTAGACCCTACTGGCAACACCGGGGAGCTGTTTTTT. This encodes CASSVDPTGNTGELFF.